The rows below give T cell receptor beta chains drawn from one sample of a study of CD8 T cells in Susac syndrome. TCRdb re-analysed the immunoSEQ multiplex PCR reads in MiXCR, keeping a single row per CDR3 protein. The repertoire holds about 200,000 distinct CDR3 sequences, with about 95% as singletons. Sample: CD4+ T cells from PBMCs. The receptor source for this set is a human donor with multiple sclerosis. CDR3s include the opening cysteine and the closing phenylalanine or tryptophan. The order of the fields is J gene, D gene, clone size, V gene, CDR3 protein, CDR3 DNA. D genes are given only for firm matches. Rows give clone size only sometimes, using once, few, many, or a class for an expanded clone.

J gene: TRBJ2-5
D gene: NA
clone size: NA
V gene: TRBV29-1
CDR3 protein: CSVSSGRYQETQYF
CDR3 DNA: TGCAGCGTCAGTTCCGGCCGGTACCAAGAGACCCAGTACTTC

J gene: TRBJ1-2
D gene: NA
clone size: NA
V gene: TRBV20-1
CDR3 protein: CSARQGNYGYTF
CDR3 DNA: TGCAGTGCTAGACAGGGAAACTATGGCTACACCTTC

J gene: TRBJ1-2
D gene: TRBD1
clone size: NA
V gene: TRBV30
CDR3 protein: CAWSVPVRGNGYTF
CDR3 DNA: TGTGCCTGGAGTGTACCAGTCAGGGGGAACGGCTACACCTTC

J gene: TRBJ1-5
D gene: NA
clone size: NA
V gene: TRBV20-1
CDR3 protein: CSAPDSGSNQPQHF
CDR3 DNA: TGCAGTGCGCCGGACAGTGGGAGCAATCAGCCCCAGCATTTT

J gene: TRBJ1-6
D gene: TRBD1
clone size: NA
V gene: TRBV27
CDR3 protein: CASRLNGQGQNSPLHF
CDR3 DNA: TGTGCCAGCCGCCTAAACGGACAGGGACAGAATTCACCCCTCCACTTT

J gene: TRBJ1-5
D gene: NA
clone size: once
V gene: TRBV29-1
CDR3 protein: CSVVDGWGQPQHF
CDR3 DNA: TGCAGCGTTGTGGACGGCTGGGGTCAGCCCCAGCATTTT

J gene: TRBJ2-1
D gene: TRBD2
clone size: NA
V gene: TRBV5-1
CDR3 protein: CASAASGGASYNEQFF
CDR3 DNA: TGCGCCAGCGCGGCTAGCGGGGGGGCCTCCTACAATGAGCAGTTCTTC

J gene: TRBJ2-5
D gene: NA
clone size: NA
V gene: TRBV20-1
CDR3 protein: CSLLRGPPSETQYF
CDR3 DNA: TGCAGTCTGTTGCGGGGCCCACCCTCGGAGACCCAGTACTTC

J gene: TRBJ2-1
D gene: TRBD2
clone size: once
V gene: TRBV5-1
CDR3 protein: CASSSNPGLAGMNEQFF
CDR3 DNA: TGCGCCAGCAGCTCGAACCCGGGACTAGCGGGAATGAATGAGCAGTTCTTC

J gene: TRBJ1-2
D gene: TRBD1
clone size: NA
V gene: TRBV12-3/TRBV12-4
CDR3 protein: CASSFGQVVGYTF
CDR3 DNA: TGTGCCAGCAGTTTTGGACAGGTGGTTGGCTACACCTTC

J gene: TRBJ2-1
D gene: NA
clone size: NA
V gene: TRBV24-1
CDR3 protein: CATSEMGRNEQFF
CDR3 DNA: TGTGCCACCAGTGAAATGGGACGCAATGAGCAGTTCTTC

J gene: TRBJ2-5
D gene: TRBD2
clone size: NA
V gene: TRBV30
CDR3 protein: CAHTVRGETETQYF
CDR3 DNA: TGTGCGCACACCGTCCGGGGGGAGACAGAGACCCAGTACTTC

J gene: TRBJ2-7
D gene: NA
clone size: NA
V gene: TRBV9
CDR3 protein: CASSVNQYDEQYF
CDR3 DNA: TGTGCCAGCAGCGTAAACCAATACGACGAGCAGTACTTC

J gene: TRBJ1-6
D gene: TRBD1
clone size: NA
V gene: TRBV11-2
CDR3 protein: CASSPEGQGRNSPLHF
CDR3 DNA: TGTGCCAGCAGCCCAGAAGGACAGGGTAGAAATTCACCCCTCCACTTT

J gene: TRBJ2-7
D gene: NA
clone size: NA
V gene: TRBV12-3/TRBV12-4
CDR3 protein: CASSFDGGNSYEQYF
CDR3 DNA: TGTGCCAGCAGTTTCGACGGAGGGAACTCCTACGAGCAGTACTTC

J gene: TRBJ2-5
D gene: NA
clone size: once
V gene: TRBV15
CDR3 protein: CATSNGLPRGESQYF
CDR3 DNA: TGTGCCACCTCTAACGGGCTTCCCCGCGGAGAGTCCCAGTACTTC

J gene: TRBJ2-1
D gene: TRBD2
clone size: NA
V gene: TRBV5-1
CDR3 protein: CASSLRTSGYEQFF
CDR3 DNA: TGCGCCAGCAGCTTGCGGACTAGCGGGTATGAGCAGTTCTTC

J gene: TRBJ2-1
D gene: NA
clone size: NA
V gene: TRBV20-1
CDR3 protein: CSARAPGNEQFF
CDR3 DNA: TGCAGTGCTAGAGCCCCAGGGAATGAGCAGTTCTTC

J gene: TRBJ1-2
D gene: NA
clone size: NA
V gene: TRBV6-5
CDR3 protein: CASRAGLNYGYTF
CDR3 DNA: TGTGCCAGCAGGGCAGGTCTGAACTATGGCTACACCTTC

J gene: TRBJ1-2
D gene: TRBD1
clone size: NA
V gene: TRBV3-1
CDR3 protein: CASSNLPGQGYGYTF
CDR3 DNA: TGTGCCAGCAGCAACCTGCCGGGACAGGGCTATGGCTACACCTTC

J gene: TRBJ2-7
D gene: TRBD2
clone size: once
V gene: TRBV3-1
CDR3 protein: CASSGLAEYEQYF
CDR3 DNA: TGTGCCAGCTCCGGACTAGCGGAGTACGAGCAGTACTTC

J gene: TRBJ1-1
D gene: NA
clone size: NA
V gene: TRBV13
CDR3 protein: CASSLWTNTEAFF
CDR3 DNA: TGTGCCAGCAGCTTATGGACGAACACTGAAGCTTTCTTT

J gene: TRBJ2-2
D gene: NA
clone size: NA
V gene: TRBV25-1
CDR3 protein: CASSNEHMNTGELFF
CDR3 DNA: TGTGCCAGCAGTAATGAGCACATGAACACCGGGGAGCTGTTTTTT

J gene: TRBJ1-2
D gene: TRBD1
clone size: NA
V gene: TRBV20-1
CDR3 protein: CSAKGSDRIYGYTF
CDR3 DNA: TGCAGTGCGAAAGGTTCGGACAGGATCTATGGCTACACCTTC

J gene: TRBJ2-5
D gene: NA
clone size: NA
V gene: TRBV12-3/TRBV12-4
CDR3 protein: CASRLYQETQYF
CDR3 DNA: TGTGCCAGCAGACTGTACCAAGAGACCCAGTACTTC

J gene: TRBJ2-4
D gene: NA
clone size: NA
V gene: TRBV12-3/TRBV12-4
CDR3 protein: CASSRLPGSKNIQYF
CDR3 DNA: TGTGCCAGCAGTAGACTTCCGGGTTCCAAAAACATTCAGTACTTC

J gene: TRBJ1-5
D gene: NA
clone size: few
V gene: TRBV6-2/TRBV6-3
CDR3 protein: CASSLYRNQPQHF
CDR3 DNA: TGTGCCAGCAGTTTGTACAGAAATCAGCCCCAGCATTTT

J gene: TRBJ2-7
D gene: NA
clone size: NA
V gene: TRBV11-2
CDR3 protein: CASSRRGADEQYF
CDR3 DNA: TGTGCCAGCAGCCGGCGCGGAGCCGACGAGCAGTACTTC

J gene: TRBJ2-5
D gene: NA
clone size: few
V gene: TRBV27
CDR3 protein: CASSLSFQETQYF
CDR3 DNA: TGTGCCAGCAGTTTATCGTTCCAAGAGACCCAGTACTTC

J gene: TRBJ1-2
D gene: NA
clone size: NA
V gene: TRBV12-3/TRBV12-4
CDR3 protein: CASSWARGLGGYTF
CDR3 DNA: TGTGCCAGCTCCTGGGCGAGGGGCCTCGGTGGCTACACCTTC

J gene: TRBJ2-6
D gene: NA
clone size: NA
V gene: TRBV27
CDR3 protein: CASRGAGSSGANVLTF
CDR3 DNA: TGTGCCAGCCGCGGGGCGGGGAGCTCTGGGGCCAACGTCCTGACTTTC

J gene: TRBJ2-3
D gene: TRBD1
clone size: once
V gene: TRBV5-1
CDR3 protein: CASSLPTGTADTQYF
CDR3 DNA: TGCGCCAGCAGCTTGCCGACTGGGACAGCAGATACGCAGTATTTT

J gene: TRBJ2-5
D gene: NA
clone size: NA
V gene: TRBV20-1
CDR3 protein: CSAGGNQETQYF
CDR3 DNA: TGCAGTGCCGGGGGCAACCAAGAGACCCAGTACTTC

J gene: TRBJ2-5
D gene: TRBD2
clone size: NA
V gene: TRBV27
CDR3 protein: CASKVAGAETQYF
CDR3 DNA: TGTGCCAGCAAGGTGGCGGGAGCGGAGACCCAGTACTTC

J gene: TRBJ2-5
D gene: TRBD2
clone size: NA
V gene: TRBV18
CDR3 protein: CASSPSGRSQETQYF
CDR3 DNA: TGTGCCAGCTCCCCTAGCGGGAGGAGTCAAGAGACCCAGTACTTC

J gene: TRBJ1-5
D gene: NA
clone size: once
V gene: TRBV29-1
CDR3 protein: CSVAPGTSNQPQHF
CDR3 DNA: TGCAGCGTTGCCCCCGGGACTAGCAATCAGCCCCAGCATTTT

J gene: TRBJ1-1
D gene: TRBD1
clone size: NA
V gene: TRBV29-1
CDR3 protein: CSVDRDRGQNTEAFF
CDR3 DNA: TGCAGCGTTGATCGGGACAGGGGCCAGAACACTGAAGCTTTCTTT

J gene: TRBJ2-5
D gene: NA
clone size: NA
V gene: TRBV29-1
CDR3 protein: CSVGLAQETQYF
CDR3 DNA: TGCAGCGTTGGGCTGGCCCAAGAGACCCAGTACTTC

J gene: TRBJ1-3
D gene: NA
clone size: NA
V gene: TRBV20-1
CDR3 protein: CSARGRRSGNTIYF
CDR3 DNA: TGCAGTGCTAGAGGACGGAGATCTGGAAACACCATATATTTT

J gene: TRBJ2-5
D gene: NA
clone size: NA
V gene: TRBV4-1
CDR3 protein: CASSQPTALQETQYF
CDR3 DNA: TGCGCCAGCAGCCAACCCACCGCGCTCCAAGAGACCCAGTACTTC

J gene: TRBJ2-7
D gene: NA
clone size: NA
V gene: TRBV3-1
CDR3 protein: CASSQAAGTYEQYF
CDR3 DNA: TGTGCCAGCAGCCAAGCGGCAGGTACCTACGAGCAGTACTTC

J gene: TRBJ2-1
D gene: NA
clone size: NA
V gene: TRBV27
CDR3 protein: CASSEPWRNEQFF
CDR3 DNA: TGTGCCAGCAGCGAGCCCTGGAGGAATGAGCAGTTCTTC